This TCR beta chain was sequenced for a study of patients and donors after allogeneic stem cell transplantation. Deletions cut 2 bases from V and 5 bases from J, with 19 bases between. This CDR3 region has 16 residues. Germline V gene sequence: CDR1 SGHRS, CDR2 YFSETQ. Using its own MiXCR run on the RT-PCR reads, TCRdb lists one record per CDR3 protein. The profile shows 200,000 to 250,000 distinct CDR3 sequences, roughly an eighth of them singletons. The source of this sequence is a human donor who was either an allogeneic HSCT recipient or a stem cell or donor lymphocyte infusion donor (not recorded which). It is not recorded whose cells these are; they may come from a transplant donor. The specimen was blood, either unsorted or a sorted T cell fraction (not recorded which). J is TRBJ1-1 and V is TRBV5-1; D remains ambiguous. CDR3 coding DNA: TGCGCCAGCAGCTTAATCCCCAGTGGGGTGGGTACTGAAGCTTTCTTT. It encodes CASSLIPSGVGTEAFF.